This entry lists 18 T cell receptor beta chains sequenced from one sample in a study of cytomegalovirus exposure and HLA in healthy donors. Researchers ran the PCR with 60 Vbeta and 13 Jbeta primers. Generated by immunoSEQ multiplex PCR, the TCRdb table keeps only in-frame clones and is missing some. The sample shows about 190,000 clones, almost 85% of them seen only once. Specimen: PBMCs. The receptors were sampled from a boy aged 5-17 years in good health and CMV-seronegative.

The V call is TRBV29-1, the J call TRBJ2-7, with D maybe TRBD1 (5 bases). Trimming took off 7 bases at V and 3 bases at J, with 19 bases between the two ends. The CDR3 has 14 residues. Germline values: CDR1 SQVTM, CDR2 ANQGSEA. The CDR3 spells CSAKRQGRSYEQYF. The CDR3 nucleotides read TGCAGCGCTAAACGGCAGGGTCGGAGCTACGAGCAGTACTTC.

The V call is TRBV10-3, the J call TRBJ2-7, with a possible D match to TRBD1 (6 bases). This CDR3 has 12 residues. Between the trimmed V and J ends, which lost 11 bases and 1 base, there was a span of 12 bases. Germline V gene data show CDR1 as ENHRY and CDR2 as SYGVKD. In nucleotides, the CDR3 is TGTGCCGTCGGGACAACATCCTACGAGCAGTACTTC. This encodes CAVGTTSYEQYF.

The CDR3 loop is CASSSRVQTQYF. The CDR3 DNA reads as TGTGCCAGCAGCTCTAGAGTCCAGACCCAGTACTTC. V and J are TRBV7-2 and TRBJ2-5; no clear D. The CDR3 runs to 12 residues. Trimming pared 4 bases from V and 6 bases from J, leaving 9 bases between. CDR1 is SGHTA and CDR2 is FQGNSA in the germline V gene.

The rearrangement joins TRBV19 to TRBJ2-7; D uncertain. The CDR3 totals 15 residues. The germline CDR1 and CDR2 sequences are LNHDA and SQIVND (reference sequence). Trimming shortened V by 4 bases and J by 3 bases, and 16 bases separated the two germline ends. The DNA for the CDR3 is TGTGCCAGTAGTACGGCCTATTCGGAGAACTACGAGCAGTACTTC. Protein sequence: CASSTAYSENYEQYF. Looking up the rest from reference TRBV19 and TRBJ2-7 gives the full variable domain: DGGITQSPKYLFRKEGQNVTLSCEQNLNHDAMYWYRQDPGQGLRLIYYSQIVNDFQKGDIAEGYSVSREKKESFPLTVTSAQKNPTAFYLCASSTAYSENYEQYFGPGTRLTVT.

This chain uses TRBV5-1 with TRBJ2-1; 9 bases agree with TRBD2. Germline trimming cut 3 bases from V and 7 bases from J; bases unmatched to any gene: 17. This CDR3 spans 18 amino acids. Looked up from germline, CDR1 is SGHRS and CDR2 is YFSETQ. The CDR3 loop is CASSWGFVAGGLRNEQFF. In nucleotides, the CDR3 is TGCGCCAGCAGCTGGGGGTTCGTTGCGGGGGGGCTCCGAAATGAGCAGTTCTTC.

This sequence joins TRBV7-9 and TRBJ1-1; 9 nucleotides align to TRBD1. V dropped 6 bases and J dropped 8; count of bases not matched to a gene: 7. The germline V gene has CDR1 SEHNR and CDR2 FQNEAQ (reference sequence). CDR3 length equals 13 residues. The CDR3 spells CASRDRGGGEAFF. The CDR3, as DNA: TGTGCCAGCAGGGACAGGGGAGGCGGGGAAGCTTTCTTT.

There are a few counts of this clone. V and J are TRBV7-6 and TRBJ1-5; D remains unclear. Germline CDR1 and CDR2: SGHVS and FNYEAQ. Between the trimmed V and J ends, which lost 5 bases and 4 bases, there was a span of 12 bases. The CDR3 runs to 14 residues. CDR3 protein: CASSPAGGNQPQHF. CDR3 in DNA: TGTGCCAGCAGCCCCGCGGGCGGGAATCAGCCCCAGCATTTT.

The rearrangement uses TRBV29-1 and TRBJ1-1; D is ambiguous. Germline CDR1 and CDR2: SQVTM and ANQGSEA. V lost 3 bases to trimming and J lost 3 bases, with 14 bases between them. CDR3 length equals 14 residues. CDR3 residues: CSVEEGVRDTEAFF. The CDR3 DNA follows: TGCAGCGTTGAGGAGGGAGTGCGGGACACTGAAGCTTTCTTT.

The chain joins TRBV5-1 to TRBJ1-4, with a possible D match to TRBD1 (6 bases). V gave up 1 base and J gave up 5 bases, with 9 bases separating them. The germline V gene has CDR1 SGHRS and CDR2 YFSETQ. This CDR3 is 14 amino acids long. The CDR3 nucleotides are TGCGCCAGCAGCTTGACAGGGTCGAATGAAAAACTGTTTTTT. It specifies CASSLTGSNEKLFF.

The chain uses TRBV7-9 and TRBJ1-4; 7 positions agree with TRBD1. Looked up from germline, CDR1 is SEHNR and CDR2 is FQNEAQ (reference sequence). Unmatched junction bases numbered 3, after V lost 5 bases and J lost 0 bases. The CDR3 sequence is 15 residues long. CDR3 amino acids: CASSEQGPTNEKLFF. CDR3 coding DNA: TGTGCCAGCAGCGAACAGGGGCCAACTAATGAAAAACTGTTTTTT. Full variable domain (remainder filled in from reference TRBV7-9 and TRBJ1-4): DTGVSQNPRHKITKRGQNVTFRCDPISEHNRLYWYRQTLGQGPEFLTYFQNEAQLEKSRLLSDRFSAERPKGSFSTLEIQRTEQGDSAMYLCASSEQGPTNEKLFFGSGTQLSVL.

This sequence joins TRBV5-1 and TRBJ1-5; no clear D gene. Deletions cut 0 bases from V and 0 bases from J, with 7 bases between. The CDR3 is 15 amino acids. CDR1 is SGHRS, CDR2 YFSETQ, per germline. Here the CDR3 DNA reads TGCGCCAGCAGCTTGGTACCAGATAGCAATCAGCCCCAGCATTTT. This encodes CASSLVPDSNQPQHF.

The CDR3 protein is CASSEFGLAGGPPDTQYF. The CDR3, as DNA: TGTGCCAGCAGTGAATTTGGACTAGCGGGAGGGCCGCCAGATACGCAGTATTTT. V is TRBV2 and J is TRBJ2-3; 15 bases align to TRBD2. This CDR3 has 18 residues. CDR1 is SNHLY and CDR2 is FYNNEI in the germline V gene. The V and J ends lost 2 bases and 4 bases, in that order; junction bases with no gene match: 7.

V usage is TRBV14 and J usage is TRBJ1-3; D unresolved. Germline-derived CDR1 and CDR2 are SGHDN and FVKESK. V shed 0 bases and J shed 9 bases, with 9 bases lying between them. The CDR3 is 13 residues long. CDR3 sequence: CASSQDRGPTIYF. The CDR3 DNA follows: TGTGCCAGCAGCCAAGATCGAGGGCCCACCATATATTTT.

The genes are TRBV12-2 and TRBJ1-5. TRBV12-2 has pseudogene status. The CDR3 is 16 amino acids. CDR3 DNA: TGTGCAAGTCGCCCCCCATTTGGGGGGGGAGTTCAGCCCCAGCATTTT. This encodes CASRPPFGGGVQPQHF.

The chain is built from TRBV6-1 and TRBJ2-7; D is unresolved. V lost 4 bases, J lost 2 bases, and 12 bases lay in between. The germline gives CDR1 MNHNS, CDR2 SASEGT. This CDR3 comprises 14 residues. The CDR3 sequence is CASSVSGSAYEQYF. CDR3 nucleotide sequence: TGTGCCAGCAGTGTATCAGGCTCAGCCTACGAGCAGTACTTC.

In DNA form, the CDR3 reads TGCGCCAGCAGCTTGGGCGGGGGCGGACCTAACTATGGCTACACCTTC. Translation gives CASSLGGGGPNYGYTF. V is TRBV5-1 and J is TRBJ1-2; D is possibly TRBD1 (6 bases). V lost 0 bases, J lost 0 bases, and 12 bases lay in between. Germline CDR1 and CDR2: SGHRS and YFSETQ. This CDR3 is built from 16 residues.

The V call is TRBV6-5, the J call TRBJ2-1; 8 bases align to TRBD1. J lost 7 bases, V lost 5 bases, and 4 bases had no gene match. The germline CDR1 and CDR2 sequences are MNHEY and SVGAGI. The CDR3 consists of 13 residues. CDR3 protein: CASSPDRGNEQFF. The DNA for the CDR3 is TGTGCCAGCAGTCCCGACAGGGGTAATGAGCAGTTCTTC.

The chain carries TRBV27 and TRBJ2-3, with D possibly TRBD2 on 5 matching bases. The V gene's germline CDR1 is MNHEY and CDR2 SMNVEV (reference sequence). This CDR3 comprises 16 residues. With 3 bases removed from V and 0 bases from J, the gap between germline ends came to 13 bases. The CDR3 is CASSLSLPSSTDTQYF. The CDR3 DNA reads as TGTGCCAGCAGTTTGTCCCTCCCTAGCAGCACAGATACGCAGTATTTT.